This TCR beta chain was observed in a study of T cells in Graves' hyperthyroidism and ophthalmopathy. Amplification targeted TCR beta CDR3 regions from RNA transcripts. TCR CDR3 underwent first-round RT-PCR with the HTBI primer set. TCRdb passed the multiplex PCR reads through MiXCR, listing each CDR3 protein once. This sample has roughly 400,000 distinct CDR3 sequences, with more than 12% found just once. This clonotype was observed a few times. The germline V gene has CDR1 LNHDA and CDR2 SQIVND (reference sequence). Trimming removed 7 bases at V and 1 base at J, with 13 bases between. CDR3 length equals 14 residues. On the basis of clinical symptoms, serum thyroxine and TRAb, thyroid ultrasound and orbital computed tomography, diagnoses were made.

This TCR was sampled from a man aged 45-65 years with Graves' ophthalmopathy. The genes are TRBV19 and TRBJ1-1; D remains ambiguous. Source material: blood. CDR3 region: CASTGGNQNTEAFF. CDR3 DNA sequence: TGTGCCAGTACGGGAGGGAACCAGAACACTGAAGCTTTCTTT.